What follows is one T cell receptor beta chain and its context. Its antigen is not identified. Assay used: immunoSEQ multiplex PCR; TCRdb lists only in-frame clones, some missing. The sample holds about 2,100 clones, over 20% seen once. The record originates from a study of T cells in localized non-small cell lung cancer. Overall study results and limits: Sequencing, confined to only one tumor region, leaves heterogeneity possible. A median of around 60 clones ranked among the top 100 in tumor appeared in adjacent lung. Tumor trailed uninvolved adjacent lung in T cell clonality, which peaked there. Higher T cell density in the blood was associated with longer overall survival, whereas higher adjacent-lung clonality associated with shorter survival.

Per the germline V gene, CDR1 is MDHEN and CDR2 is SYDVKM. This CDR3 comprises 13 residues. The V gene lost 2 bases and the J gene lost 3 bases, with 7 bases spanning the gap. This clonotype was obtained from a woman aged 35 to 70 with stage II squamous cell lung carcinoma. J is TRBJ1-1 and V is TRBV28; D is possibly TRBD1 (6 bases). The sample consisted of lung tumor tissue, taken before any cancer treatment. CDR3 amino acids: CASSLAGDTEAFF. DNA of the CDR3: TGTGCCAGCAGTTTAGCAGGGGACACTGAAGCTTTCTTT.